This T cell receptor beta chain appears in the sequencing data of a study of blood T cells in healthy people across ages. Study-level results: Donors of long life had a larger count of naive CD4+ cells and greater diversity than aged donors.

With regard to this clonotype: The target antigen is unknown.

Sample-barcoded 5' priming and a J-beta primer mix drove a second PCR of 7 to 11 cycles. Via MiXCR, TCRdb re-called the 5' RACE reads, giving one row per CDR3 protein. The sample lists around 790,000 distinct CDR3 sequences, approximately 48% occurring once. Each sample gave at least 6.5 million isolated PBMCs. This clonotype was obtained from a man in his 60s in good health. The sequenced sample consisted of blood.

The CDR3 DNA sequence: TGTGCCAGCAGTTCTAAAATAGTAGGGCAGTTCTTC. Translating it yields CASSSKIVGQFF. This chain joins TRBV6-2 or TRBV6-3 and TRBJ2-1; D ambiguous. Germline CDR1 and CDR2: MNHEY and SVGEGT. Deletions cut 4 bases from V and 12 bases from J, with 13 bases between. This CDR3 is built from 12 residues.